What follows are 21 T cell receptor beta chains derived from one specimen sequenced in a study of regulatory T cells in long-lasting Graves disease. Time point here: persistent/refractory GD, antithyroid drugs over 5 years with positive TRAb. From RNA extracted from PBMCs, the TCR library was made. CDR3 regions were amplified by Arm-PCR using iRepertoire HTBI primers to build TCR beta libraries. TCRdb ran MiXCR on the multiplex PCR reads and lists one entry per CDR3 protein. Of about half a million distinct CDR3 sequences detected, around a fifth appear once; the ten largest clones hold around 13%. The material sequenced was peripheral blood mononuclear cells (PBMCs), taken when the disease was refractory, from a patient treated with antithyroid drugs. The receptor source for this set is a female donor with Graves disease.

This clonotype was counted at least ten times. The rearrangement joins TRBV5-1 to TRBJ1-4; 7 positions match TRBD1. The V gene end was trimmed by 4 bases and the J gene end by 6 bases; junction bases not matched to a gene: 6. The CDR3 spans 14 residues. Per germline, CDR1 SGHRS and CDR2 YFSETQ. CDR3 protein: CASSTRDRDEKLFF. The CDR3 DNA sequence: TGCGCCAGCAGCACCCGAGACAGGGATGAAAAACTGTTTTTT.

This clonotype has a count of ten or more. The V gene is TRBV15, the J gene TRBJ2-7; weak D call: TRBD1 (5 bases). CDR1 LNHNV and CDR2 YYDKDF come from the germline V gene (reference sequence). V was trimmed by 0 bases and J by 5 bases, leaving 11 bases between them. CDR3 length: 14 amino acids. CDR3 sequence: CATSREGQTNEQYF. For the CDR3, the DNA is TGTGCCACCAGCAGAGAGGGGCAGACCAACGAGCAGTACTTC.

This clonotype has a handful of counts. The V gene is TRBV5-8, the J gene TRBJ1-1; the D gene is possibly TRBD1 (5 bases). CDR1 and CDR2 from the germline V gene are SGHTS and YDEGEE. The V and J ends lost 5 bases and 1 base respectively, with 12 bases between them. CDR3 size: 14 residues. CDR3 sequence reads: CASSRDSSNTEAFF. The CDR3 nucleotides read TGTGCCAGCAGTCGCGACAGCTCGAACACTGAAGCTTTCTTT.

There are many counts of this clonotype. V is TRBV5-1 and J is TRBJ1-2, with TRBD1 matching 8 bases. Germline-derived CDR1 and CDR2 are SGHRS and YFSETQ. V was pared by 5 bases and J by 3 bases, with 6 bases of the junction left unmatched. The CDR3 is made up of 14 amino acids. In nucleotides, the CDR3 is TGCGCCAGCAGGACGACAGGGGATCACTATGGCTACACCTTC. Translated, it gives CASRTTGDHYGYTF.

This clonotype was counted a few times. The J gene is TRBJ1-4, the V gene TRBV10-3; TRBD1 might be the D (5 bases). Germline V CDR1 and CDR2: ENHRY, SYGVKD. The CDR3 consists of 15 residues. Trimming pared 2 bases from V and 5 bases from J, leaving 12 bases between. The CDR3 spells CAISETDRENEKLFF. As DNA, the CDR3 is TGTGCCATCAGTGAGACTGACAGAGAAAATGAAAAACTGTTTTTT.

The rearrangement links TRBV6-2 or TRBV6-3 to TRBJ1-2, with D unresolved. Germline V gene lookup returns CDR1 MNHEY and CDR2 SVGEGT. Deletions cut 4 bases from V and 3 bases from J, with 9 bases between. CDR3 length: 13 residues. For the CDR3, the DNA is TGTGCCAGCAGTTCAGGCACCTACTATGGCTACACCTTC. Amino acid sequence: CASSSGTYYGYTF.

In this sample, this clonotype turned up many times. The rearrangement joins TRBV6-1 to TRBJ1-6; TRBD1 aligns across 7 bases. V shed 5 bases, J shed 5 bases, and the junction held 15 bases outside the gene matches. This CDR3 contains 18 residues. The germline V gene encodes CDR1 MNHNS and CDR2 SASEGT. The CDR3 DNA reads as TGTGCCAGCAGTCCCCGACAGGGATCCCCCCTCAATAATTCACCCCTCCACTTT. The encoded protein is CASSPRQGSPLNNSPLHF.

This clonotype occurred many times. The chain links TRBV7-2 to TRBJ1-1; D not certain. The CDR3 totals 14 residues. V was clipped by 1 base and J by 5 bases, with 11 bases between them. CDR1 is SGHTA, CDR2 FQGNSA, per germline. The CDR3 loop is CASSLVQGGTEAFF. In nucleotides, the CDR3 is TGTGCCAGCAGCTTAGTACAAGGAGGAACTGAAGCTTTCTTT.

Many counts were recorded for this clonotype. For the CDR3, the DNA is TGCAGTGCTATCTTCGGGCCAATGACCCAGCATTTT. Its translation: CSAIFGPMTQHF. This rearrangement joins TRBV20-1 to TRBJ1-5; no firm D call. Trimming took off 4 bases at V and 11 bases at J, with 15 bases between the two ends. The CDR3 covers 12 residues. CDR1 and CDR2 (germline): DFQATT, SNEGSKA (reference sequence).

This clonotype was recorded at least ten times. This rearrangement joins TRBV20-1 to TRBJ1-1, with 7 bases that match TRBD1. The trim removed 6 bases at V and 3 bases at J, leaving 13 bases unmatched. Germline V gene lookup returns CDR1 DFQATT and CDR2 SNEGSKA (reference sequence). This CDR3 is built from 15 residues. The CDR3 loop reads CSATQTGKGHTEAFF. CDR3 sequence (DNA): TGCAGTGCAACACAGACAGGGAAAGGCCACACTGAAGCTTTCTTT.

This clonotype has a count of ten or more. The chain is built from TRBV28 and TRBJ1-2, with D perhaps matching TRBD1 (5 bases). The V gene's germline CDR1 is MDHEN and CDR2 SYDVKM. The CDR3 loop spans 15 amino acids. V lost 3 bases and J lost 5, with 16 bases in between. The CDR3 loop is CASSFADYGGYGYTF. In DNA form, the CDR3 reads TGTGCCAGCAGTTTCGCCGACTATGGGGGTTATGGCTACACCTTC.

This clonotype was seen many times. This chain joins TRBV12-3 or TRBV12-4 and TRBJ1-2; TRBD1 is a possible D gene (5 bases). There are 17 residues in the CDR3. The V gene lost 2 bases and the J gene lost 5 bases, with 21 bases spanning the gap. The CDR3 DNA is TGTGCCAGCAGTTTAAAGGCAGGGAGAGGGGTTGGTTATGGCTACACCTTC. Translating gives CASSLKAGRGVGYGYTF.

J is TRBJ1-5 and V is TRBV12-3 or TRBV12-4, with TRBD1 identical over 7 bases. V lost 6 bases, J lost 6 bases, and 8 bases stayed unmatched. The CDR3 has 14 residues. CDR3 amino acids: CASRPQGSGQPQHF. The DNA for the CDR3 is TGTGCCAGCAGACCACAGGGGTCGGGTCAGCCCCAGCATTTT.

This clonotype was found a few times. This chain connects TRBV6-2 or TRBV6-3 to TRBJ2-7; 9 nucleotides line up with TRBD1. Trimming at V came to 6 bases and at J to 7 bases, leaving 4 bases not matched to a gene. The CDR3 is 12 residues long. From germline, CDR1 is MNHEY and CDR2 SVGEGT. CDR3 in DNA: TGTGCCAGCAGACAGGGGGCTGGGGAGCAGTACTTC. Translated, it gives CASRQGAGEQYF.

Many counts were recorded for this clonotype. The CDR3 nucleotides read TGTGCCAGCAGCTTAGGGAGGACCCAGTACTTC. It is translated as CASSLGRTQYF. V usage is TRBV11-1 and J usage is TRBJ2-5; D call uncertain. The CDR3 has 11 amino acids. The germline V and J ends were trimmed by 1 base and 7 bases, with 4 bases remaining between them. Germline V lookup: CDR1 SGHAT, CDR2 FQDESV (reference sequence). Variable domain in full (rest from reference TRBV11-1 and TRBJ2-5): EAEVAQSPRYKITEKSQAVAFWCDPISGHATLYWYRQILGQGPELLVQFQDESVVDDSQLPKDRFSAERLKGVDSTLKIQPAELGDSAMYLCASSLGRTQYFGPGTRLLVL.

Only a few counts were recorded for this clonotype. The chain links TRBV12-5 to TRBJ1-3; TRBD1 matches at 7 bases. Trimming cost V 4 bases and J 6 bases; bases outside gene matches: 15. There are 17 residues in the CDR3. Germline values: CDR1 LGHNT, CDR2 FRNRAP. The CDR3 sequence: CASGSTSTGELENTIYF. The CDR3, as DNA: TGTGCTAGTGGTTCCACTTCAACAGGGGAGTTGGAAAACACCATATATTTT.

This clonotype was seen only a few times. This chain uses TRBV7-3 with TRBJ2-5, with 7 bases lining up with TRBD2. The CDR3 is 15 residues long. The V gene end was trimmed by 0 bases and the J gene end by 5 bases; junction bases not matched to a gene: 6. CDR1 SGHTA and CDR2 FQGTGA come from the germline V gene. The chain's CDR3 is CASSLTGGRGETQYF. Here the CDR3 DNA reads TGTGCCAGCAGCTTAACGGGAGGGAGGGGTGAGACCCAGTACTTC. The full variable domain, with the rest looked up from reference TRBV7-3 and TRBJ2-5, is GAGVSQTPSNKVTEKGKYVELRCDPISGHTALYWYRQSLGQGPEFLIYFQGTGAADDSGLPNDRFFAVRPEGSVSTLKIQRTERGDSAVYLCASSLTGGRGETQYFGPGTRLLVL.

This clonotype has at least ten counts. V gene TRBV5-5 combines with J gene TRBJ1-5; D gene ambiguous. The germline V gene has CDR1 SGHKS and CDR2 YYEKEE (reference sequence). V shed 4 bases and J shed 7 bases, with 9 bases lying between them. The CDR3 totals 12 residues. Here the CDR3 reads CASSLYGQPQHF. Written as DNA, the CDR3 is TGTGCCAGCAGCCTTTACGGGCAGCCCCAGCATTTT.

This clonotype showed up just a few times. The rearrangement links TRBV11-2 to TRBJ1-6, with D uncertain. This CDR3 spans 16 amino acids. From germline, CDR1 is SGHAT and CDR2 FQNNGV. Trimming pared 6 bases from V and 7 bases from J, leaving 19 bases between. The CDR3 region has the DNA TGTGCCAGCAGGAAGCCTGGCGGCGGTGGGAATTCACCCCTCCACTTT. It codes for CASRKPGGGGNSPLHF.

About this clonotype itself: A much larger clone lies one base from this, so it may be a read error. The V call is TRBV6-2 or TRBV6-3, the J call TRBJ1-1, with 8 bases identical to TRBD1. The CDR3 is made up of 16 amino acids. Germline V gene lookup returns CDR1 MNHEY and CDR2 SVGEGT. V gave up 5 bases and J gave up 2 bases; unmatched junction bases: 10. The CDR3, as DNA: TGTGCCAGCAGTGAACGGGCAGGGGGCGTAAACACTGAAGCTTTCTTT. This gives the protein CASSERAGGVNTEAFF.

This clonotype has ten or more counts. The V and J genes are TRBV12-3 or TRBV12-4 and TRBJ2-2, with D perhaps matching TRBD1 (6 bases). V was pared by 6 bases and J by 1 base, with 12 bases between. The CDR3 loop spans 15 amino acids. The CDR3 region is CASREQGLNTGELFF. CDR3 sequence (DNA): TGTGCCAGCAGAGAACAGGGTCTGAACACCGGGGAGCTGTTTTTT.